This TCR beta chain was recovered during a study of CD8+CD57+ T cells in acquired aplastic anemia. Study-wide results and limits: Patients and controls turned out to have roughly 31 CD8+ CDR3 sequences in common. Patients did not significantly differ from controls in CD8+ Simpson's diversity.

By flow cytometry, patients selected for sequencing had shown an expansion of CD8+CD57+ cells. Among the patients, none had received any therapy at the time of blood sampling. This clonotype was counted at least ten times. Its specificity is unknown. CDR3 and TCR beta VDJ profiling relied on a genomic DNA template. MiXCR, run by TCRdb on the reads, gives a single entry per CDR3 protein. The sample contains under 200,000 distinct CDR3 sequences, around 48% of which appear only once. Losses at the gene ends were 3 bases for V and 6 bases for J; bases not matched to a gene: 8. The CDR3 spans 14 residues. The germline CDR1 and CDR2 sequences are DFQATT and SNEGSKA (reference sequence).

This TCR came from a human donor with aplastic anemia. The chain combines TRBV20-1 with TRBJ2-1; 7 nucleotides agree with TRBD2. The sequenced sample consisted of sorted CD4+, CD8+, or CD8+CD57+ T cells (not recorded which) from PBMCs. In DNA, the CDR3 is TGCAGTGCTAGTCGGCGGGAGTCTGTCAATGAGCAGTTCTTC. Its translation: CSASRRESVNEQFF.